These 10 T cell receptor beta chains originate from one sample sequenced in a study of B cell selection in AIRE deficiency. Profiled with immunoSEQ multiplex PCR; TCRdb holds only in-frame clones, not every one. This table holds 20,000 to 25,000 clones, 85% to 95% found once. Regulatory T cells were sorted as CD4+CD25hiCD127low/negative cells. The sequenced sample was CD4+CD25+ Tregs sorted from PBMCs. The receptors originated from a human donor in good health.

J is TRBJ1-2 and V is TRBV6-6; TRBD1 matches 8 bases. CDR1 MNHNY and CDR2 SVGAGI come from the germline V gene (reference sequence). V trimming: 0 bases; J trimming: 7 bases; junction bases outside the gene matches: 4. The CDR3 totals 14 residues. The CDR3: CASSYSDRDIGYTF. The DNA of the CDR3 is TGTGCCAGCAGTTACTCGGACAGGGACATTGGCTACACCTTC.

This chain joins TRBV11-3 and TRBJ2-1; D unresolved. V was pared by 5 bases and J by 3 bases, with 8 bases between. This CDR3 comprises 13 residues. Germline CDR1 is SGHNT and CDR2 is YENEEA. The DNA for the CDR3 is TGTGCCAGCAGCCATAACCGCTACAATGAGCAGTTCTTC. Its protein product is CASSHNRYNEQFF.

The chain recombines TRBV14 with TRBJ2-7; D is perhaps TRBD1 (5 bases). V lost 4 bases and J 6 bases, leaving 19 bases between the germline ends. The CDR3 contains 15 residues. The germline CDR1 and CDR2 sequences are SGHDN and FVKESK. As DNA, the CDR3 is TGTGCCAGCAGCCCAAAGTGGGCGCAGGGCGGCGAGCAGTACTTC. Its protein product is CASSPKWAQGGEQYF.

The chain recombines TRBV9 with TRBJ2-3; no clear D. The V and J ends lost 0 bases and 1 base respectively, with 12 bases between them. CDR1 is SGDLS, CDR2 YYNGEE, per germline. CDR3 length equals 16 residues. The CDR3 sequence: CASSVGPPLGTDTQYF. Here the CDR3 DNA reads TGTGCCAGCAGCGTAGGGCCGCCCCTGGGCACAGATACGCAGTATTTT.

CDR3 protein: CASRWGDQETQYF. DNA of the CDR3: TGTGCCAGCAGATGGGGGGACCAAGAGACCCAGTACTTC. The chain joins TRBV2 to TRBJ2-5; D is possibly TRBD2 (6 bases). CDR1 and CDR2 (germline): SNHLY, FYNNEI. The CDR3 sequence is 13 residues long. V was pared by 6 bases and J by 0 bases, with 8 bases between.

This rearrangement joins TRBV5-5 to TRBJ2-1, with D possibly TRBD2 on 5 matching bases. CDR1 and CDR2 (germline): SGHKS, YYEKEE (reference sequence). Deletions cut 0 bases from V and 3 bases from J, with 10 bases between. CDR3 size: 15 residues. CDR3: CASSLGSVRYNEQFF. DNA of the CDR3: TGTGCCAGCAGCTTGGGTAGCGTCCGCTACAATGAGCAGTTCTTC.

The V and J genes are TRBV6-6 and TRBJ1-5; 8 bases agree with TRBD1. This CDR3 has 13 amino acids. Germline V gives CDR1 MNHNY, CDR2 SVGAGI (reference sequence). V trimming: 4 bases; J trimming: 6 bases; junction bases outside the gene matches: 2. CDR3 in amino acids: CASSSGGSQPQHF. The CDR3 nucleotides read TGTGCCAGCAGTTCAGGGGGCAGTCAGCCCCAGCATTTT.

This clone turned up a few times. The CDR3 bases are TGTGCCAGCAGCGATTGGACCGACAGGGGACTACAAGAGACCCAGTACTTC. Its translation: CASSDWTDRGLQETQYF. The J gene is TRBJ2-5, the V gene TRBV5-8; D perhaps matches TRBD1 (8 bases). Germline values: CDR1 SGHTS, CDR2 YDEGEE. Trimming shortened V by 4 bases and J by 2 bases, and 21 bases separated the two germline ends. CDR3 length: 17 residues.

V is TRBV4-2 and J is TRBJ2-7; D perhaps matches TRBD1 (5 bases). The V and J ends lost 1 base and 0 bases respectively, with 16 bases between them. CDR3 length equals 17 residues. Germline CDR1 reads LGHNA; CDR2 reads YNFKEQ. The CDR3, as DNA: TGTGCCAGCAGCCAAGGCCCCGTACAGGCCCTCTCCTACGAGCAGTACTTC. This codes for CASSQGPVQALSYEQYF.

The CDR3 coding sequence is TGTGCCAGCAGTCTGGGGGCGCGCCCTGAAGCTTTCTTT. This sequence encodes CASSLGARPEAFF. The rearrangement links TRBV28 to TRBJ1-1; perhaps TRBD1 as D (6 bases). The CDR3 is 13 amino acids. Deletions cut 5 bases from V and 6 bases from J, with 13 bases between. CDR1 and CDR2 from the germline V gene are MDHEN and SYDVKM.